These 24 T cell receptor beta chains were sequenced from one sample in a study of regulatory T cells in long-lasting Graves disease. Both iRepertoire HTBI primers and Arm-PCR of CDR3 regions were used to build the TCR beta libraries. TCRdb re-derived calls from the multiplex PCR reads in MiXCR, one entry per CDR3 protein. Counted here are about 400,000 distinct CDR3 sequences, around 15% occurring once; the ten biggest clones make up over 20%. The time point: newly diagnosed GD, antithyroid drugs for less than 3 months. Extracted RNA from PBMCs served as the source of the TCR library. The specimen was peripheral blood mononuclear cells (PBMCs), collected at new diagnosis, from a patient treated with antithyroid drugs. The receptors were sampled from a female donor with Graves disease.

This clonotype was observed many times. The gene calls are TRBV7-3 and TRBJ2-1; no definite D call. The CDR3 spans 15 residues. Germline V gene data show CDR1 as SGHTA and CDR2 as FQGTGA. The V end lost 2 bases, the J end lost 6 bases, and 14 bases lay between the germline ends. CDR3 in amino acids: CASSLLSASGNEQFF. CDR3 in DNA: TGTGCCAGCAGCTTATTGTCGGCGTCCGGCAATGAGCAGTTCTTC.

This clonotype was found many times. The chain carries TRBV20-1 and TRBJ2-3, with 7 bases lining up with TRBD2. The germline CDR1 and CDR2 sequences are DFQATT and SNEGSKA (reference sequence). The CDR3 has 14 amino acids. Germline trimming cut 2 bases from V and 0 bases from J; bases unmatched to any gene: 2. DNA for the CDR3: TGCAGTGCTAGATCGGGAGGTAGCACAGATACGCAGTATTTT. This codes for CSARSGGSTDTQYF.

This clonotype came up many times. The chain recombines TRBV14 with TRBJ2-3; possible D gene TRBD2, 5 bases. V lost 1 base, J lost 4 bases, and 6 bases lay in between. The CDR3 runs to 13 residues. Germline V lookup: CDR1 SGHDN, CDR2 FVKESK. Written as DNA, the CDR3 is TGTGCCAGCAGCCAAGTCGGGGCAGATACGCAGTATTTT. Its protein is CASSQVGADTQYF.

The chain couples TRBV9 to TRBJ2-1, with 7 bases identical to TRBD1. After removal of 3 bases from V and 6 bases from J, the junction contained 12 bases not matched to a gene. CDR1 is SGDLS and CDR2 is YYNGEE in the germline V gene. This CDR3 region has 16 residues. The CDR3 is CASSEGQQLLGNEQFF. CDR3 DNA sequence: TGTGCCAGCAGCGAGGGACAGCAACTATTAGGCAATGAGCAGTTCTTC. The full variable domain, rest sourced from reference TRBV9 and TRBJ2-1, is DSGVTQTPKHLITATGQRVTLRCSPRSGDLSVYWYQQSLDQGLQFLIQYYNGEERAKGNILERFSAQQFPDLHSELNLSSLELGDSALYFCASSEGQQLLGNEQFFGPGTRLTVL.

There are many counts of this clonotype. The junction differs from germline at one of its ends, possibly a read error. The chain uses TRBV6-1 and TRBJ1-2; tentative D call: TRBD1 (5 bases). Germline CDR1 reads MNHNS; CDR2 reads SASEGT. This CDR3 region has 18 residues. DNA for the CDR3: TGTGCCAGCAGGGAAGGAGGGGAGCTAAGACAAGCTAACTATGGCTACACCTTC. It is translated as CASREGGELRQANYGYTF.

This clonotype has a handful of counts. This chain uses TRBV5-1 with TRBJ1-6, with D possibly matching TRBD1 (5 bases). The germline V gene has CDR1 SGHRS and CDR2 YFSETQ. The V end was cut by 0 bases, the J end by 0 bases, with 13 bases between. The CDR3 is made up of 18 amino acids. CDR3 in amino acids: CASSLGGWGVSYNSPLHF. The CDR3 DNA reads as TGCGCCAGCAGCTTGGGGGGCTGGGGGGTCTCCTATAATTCACCCCTCCACTTT.

This clonotype has at least ten counts. The V call is TRBV28, the J call TRBJ1-2, with D perhaps TRBD1 (5 bases). Between the trimmed V and J ends, which lost 6 bases and 8 bases, there was a span of 22 bases. CDR1 and CDR2 (germline): MDHEN, SYDVKM. The CDR3 has 15 residues. The CDR3 reads CASSLFRLRVVGYTF. CDR3 nucleotide sequence: TGTGCCAGCAGCCTCTTCCGCCTCAGGGTCGTCGGCTACACCTTC.

This clonotype was seen at least ten times. The chain has TRBV28 and TRBJ1-4; D is ambiguous. The CDR3 length is 14 residues. Germline V gene sequence: CDR1 MDHEN, CDR2 SYDVKM. The V end lost 3 bases, the J end lost 7 bases, and 12 bases lay between the germline ends. The CDR3 sequence: CASSFPGRLEKLFF. The CDR3 nucleotides are TGTGCCAGCAGTTTTCCGGGCCGCCTTGAAAAACTGTTTTTT.

The chain is built from TRBV2 and TRBJ2-2, with a possible D match to TRBD2 (6 bases). This CDR3 has 16 residues. Germline CDR1 is SNHLY and CDR2 is FYNNEI. The germline V and J ends were trimmed by 3 bases and 4 bases, with 15 bases remaining between them. The CDR3 here is CASSERRGGGTGELFF. DNA for the CDR3: TGTGCCAGCAGTGAGAGAAGGGGAGGAGGCACCGGGGAGCTGTTTTTT. Combining the CDR3 with reference TRBV2 and TRBJ2-2 gives the whole variable domain EPEVTQTPSHQVTQMGQEVILRCVPISNHLYFYWYRQILGQKVEFLVSFYNNEISEKSEIFDDQFSVERPDGSNFTLKIRSTKLEDSAMYFCASSERRGGGTGELFFGEGSRLTVL.

This clonotype appeared a few times. The V gene is TRBV4-1, the J gene TRBJ1-6; 9 bases line up with TRBD1. Germline loops: CDR1 MGHRA, CDR2 YSYEKL. CDR3 length: 17 amino acids. The trim removed 4 bases at V and 8 bases at J, leaving 12 bases unmatched. CDR3 in DNA: TGCGCCAGCAGCCCGAGATACTCCGGGACAGGGCATTCACCCCTCCACTTT. The encoded protein is CASSPRYSGTGHSPLHF.

The chain couples TRBV29-1 to TRBJ2-7; 11 bases map to TRBD1. This CDR3 comprises 13 residues. Unmatched junction bases numbered 5, after V lost 7 bases and J lost 3 bases. The germline CDR1 and CDR2 sequences are SQVTM and ANQGSEA. CDR3 in amino acids: CSGGQGASYEQYF. The CDR3 bases are TGCAGCGGTGGACAGGGGGCAAGCTACGAGCAGTACTTC.

This clonotype was detected a few times. This clone may be a read error of a much larger clone one base away. The rearrangement uses TRBV12-3 or TRBV12-4 and TRBJ2-7; D ambiguous. CDR3 length equals 12 residues. This CDR3 reads CASSLFVGEQCF. For the CDR3, the DNA is TGTGCCAGCAGTTTATTTGTGGGCGAGCAGTGCTTC.

Only a few counts were recorded for this clonotype. This chain links TRBV7-9 with TRBJ1-4; weak D call: TRBD1 (5 bases). Trimming left V 6 bases short and J 6 bases short, with 14 bases between. The CDR3 contains 14 residues. CDR1 is SEHNR, CDR2 FQNEAQ, per germline (reference sequence). The CDR3 nucleotides read TGTGCCAGCAGTTCCCCGGGGGGAGATGAAAAACTGTTTTTT. It encodes CASSSPGGDEKLFF.

V and J are TRBV30 and TRBJ2-3, with D unresolved. Trimming took off 1 base at V and 0 bases at J, with 8 bases between the two ends. Germline CDR1 GTSNPN, CDR2 SVGIG (reference sequence). There are 14 residues in the CDR3. The CDR3 bases are TGTGCCTGGAGTGACCCCCGGAGCACAGATACGCAGTATTTT. Translated, it gives CAWSDPRSTDTQYF.

This clonotype was recorded a few times. Since a much larger clone is just one base distant, this may be a read error. This chain links TRBV7-9 with TRBJ2-3; D is ambiguous. The CDR3 contains 12 residues. Per germline, CDR1 SEHNR and CDR2 FQNEAQ (reference sequence). CDR3 DNA sequence: TGTGTCAGCAGCCTAAAGCCAGATACGCAGTATTTT. Translated, it gives CVSSLKPDTQYF.

This clonotype occurred many times. The chain is built from TRBV5-1 and TRBJ1-5, with no clear D. Germline lookup yields CDR1 SGHRS and CDR2 YFSETQ. Trimming removed 4 bases from V and 5 bases from J, with 13 bases in between. The CDR3 covers 14 residues. The CDR3 is CASSDGVRDQPQHF. In nucleotides, the CDR3 is TGCGCCAGCAGCGACGGGGTGCGGGATCAGCCCCAGCATTTT.

This clonotype was counted between two and nine times. This chain links TRBV5-1 with TRBJ1-3; D ambiguous. The CDR3 is made up of 14 amino acids. Germline V CDR1 and CDR2: SGHRS, YFSETQ. Trimming pared 1 base from V and 4 bases from J, leaving 9 bases between. Written as DNA, the CDR3 is TGCGCCAGCAGCTTGTCGACGGTGGGAAACACCATATATTTT. This encodes CASSLSTVGNTIYF. Drawing the rest from reference TRBV5-1 and TRBJ1-3, the complete variable domain is KAGVTQTPRYLIKTRGQQVTLSCSPISGHRSVSWYQQTPGQGLQFLFEYFSETQRNKGNFPGRFSGRQFSNSRSEMNVSTLELGDSALYLCASSLSTVGNTIYFGEGSWLTVV.

In its sample, this clonotype was seen many times. The J gene is TRBJ2-7, the V gene TRBV5-1; possibly TRBD1 for D (5 bases). The germline V gene has CDR1 SGHRS and CDR2 YFSETQ. With 0 bases removed from V and 1 base from J, the gap between germline ends came to 11 bases. The CDR3 is made up of 15 amino acids. The CDR3 protein is CASSLARVGSYEQYF. The CDR3 nucleotides read TGCGCCAGCAGCTTGGCCAGGGTAGGGTCCTACGAGCAGTACTTC.

This clonotype was observed at least ten times. The chain joins TRBV5-1 to TRBJ1-1; no clear D. The V end lost 3 bases, the J end lost 3 bases, and 9 bases lay between the germline ends. CDR1 is SGHRS, CDR2 YFSETQ, per germline. The CDR3 consists of 13 residues. The CDR3 nucleotides read TGCGCCAGCAGCTACGGTCAGGACACTGAAGCTTTCTTT. Translating gives CASSYGQDTEAFF. The complete variable domain, with remaining parts taken from reference TRBV5-1 and TRBJ1-1, reads KAGVTQTPRYLIKTRGQQVTLSCSPISGHRSVSWYQQTPGQGLQFLFEYFSETQRNKGNFPGRFSGRQFSNSRSEMNVSTLELGDSALYLCASSYGQDTEAFFGQGTRLTVV.

V gene TRBV9 combines with J gene TRBJ2-1; 7 bases line up with TRBD1. Germline loops: CDR1 SGDLS, CDR2 YYNGEE. The CDR3 totals 14 residues. V lost 2 bases, J lost 3 bases, and 2 bases stayed unmatched. CDR3 in amino acids: CASSVTGNYNEQFF. CDR3 sequence (DNA): TGTGCCAGCAGCGTGACAGGGAACTACAATGAGCAGTTCTTC.

This clonotype occurred a few times. The chain combines TRBV7-2 with TRBJ2-5; 15 bases match TRBD2. Germline V gene data show CDR1 as SGHTA and CDR2 as FQGNSA. The junction had 17 bases not matched to a gene; V was cut back by 5 bases and J by 4 bases. The CDR3 spans 20 residues. This CDR3 reads CASSPSRGLAGGGRGETQYF. In DNA, the CDR3 is TGTGCCAGCAGCCCAAGTCGCGGACTAGCGGGGGGGGGACGGGGAGAGACCCAGTACTTC. Full variable domain (rest looked up from reference TRBV7-2 and TRBJ2-5): GAGVSQSPSNKVTEKGKDVELRCDPISGHTALYWYRQSLGQGLEFLIYFQGNSAPDKSGLPSDRFSAERTGGSVSTLTIQRTQQEDSAVYLCASSPSRGLAGGGRGETQYFGPGTRLLVL.

This clonotype was recorded many times. For the CDR3, the DNA is TGCGCCAGCAGCCCAGACACTCCCCGAAGAAAACTGTTTTTT. Translation gives CASSPDTPRRKLFF. The V and J genes are TRBV4-1 and TRBJ1-4; D is ambiguous. V was shortened by 4 bases and J by 10 bases, with 16 bases between the two germline ends. CDR3 length: 14 residues. Germline V gene data show CDR1 as MGHRA and CDR2 as YSYEKL.

In this sample, this clonotype turned up a few times. The rearrangement links TRBV12-3 or TRBV12-4 to TRBJ2-7, with D maybe TRBD1 (6 bases). V lost 8 bases and J 3 bases, leaving 14 bases between the germline ends. This CDR3 is 13 amino acids long. CDR3 DNA: TGTGCCAGCGCTACAGGGACCAGCTACGAGCAGTACTTC. Translating gives CASATGTSYEQYF.

The chain has TRBV27 and TRBJ2-1; unclear D gene. The V and J ends lost 6 bases and 3 bases respectively, with 15 bases between them. Germline V CDR1 and CDR2: MNHEY, SMNVEV (reference sequence). The CDR3 is made up of 15 amino acids. The CDR3 nucleotides read TGTGCCAGCAGCTCTACTACCGCCAACTACAATGAGCAGTTCTTC. Translated: CASSSTTANYNEQFF.